This T cell receptor beta chain derives from a study of CD8 T cells in Susac syndrome. Study-level findings and limits: The study recognized that the number of individuals in its TCR sequencing and HLA analysis was relatively small.

The authors reverse transcribed roughly 0.5 to 1 ug RNA with random hexamers. Across 54 Vbeta and 13 Jbeta, TCR beta CDR3 was amplified with immunoSEQ multiplex PCR. TCRdb reprocessed the immunoSEQ multiplex PCR reads via MiXCR and lists one record per CDR3 protein. The table includes 130,000 to 150,000 distinct CDR3 sequences, approximately 93% detected once. Sequencing targeted TCR beta in blood CD8+ and CD4+ T cells. Germline loops: CDR1 WSHSY, CDR2 SAAADI. The ends were cut back, 0 bases at V and 3 bases at J, with 9 bases in the middle. This CDR3 spans 14 amino acids. In regard to this clonotype: Its target is unknown.

This TCR derives from a human donor in good health. The rearrangement uses TRBV10-2 and TRBJ2-7; the D call may be TRBD1 or TRBD2 (5 bases each). The specimen was CD4+ T cells from PBMCs. CDR3 loop: CASSESGRNYEQYF. CDR3 sequence (DNA): TGCGCCAGCAGTGAGTCGGGACGGAACTACGAGCAGTACTTC.